A single sample is the source of the 9 T cell receptor beta chains below, sequenced in a study of blood T cell repertoires in COVID-19. Assay used: immunoSEQ multiplex PCR; TCRdb lists only in-frame clones, some missing. The table includes approximately 220,000 clones, around 84% detected once. Sequencing was performed on PBMCs or T cells enriched from blood (not recorded which). The receptors shown here come from a woman between 35 and 50 years old with acute COVID-19.

The chain combines TRBV27 with TRBJ2-7; 10 bases match TRBD1. This CDR3 contains 14 residues. V lost 5 bases and J lost 11; bases outside the gene matches: 12. The germline V gene encodes CDR1 MNHEY and CDR2 SMNVEV (reference sequence). The CDR3 coding sequence is TGTGCCAGCAGTCCTACGGGACAGGGGAAAACTAAGTACTTC. This encodes CASSPTGQGKTKYF.

The chain carries TRBV6-5 and TRBJ1-1, with D unclear. The CDR3 has 13 amino acids. CDR1 is MNHEY, CDR2 SVGAGI, per germline. V gave up 5 bases and J gave up 5 bases, with 12 bases separating them. The CDR3 nucleotides read TGTGCCAGCAGTACGAAGACAAGAACTGAAGCTTTCTTT. Translating it yields CASSTKTRTEAFF.

This chain joins TRBV27 and TRBJ2-3, with D possibly matching TRBD2 (5 bases). CDR1 and CDR2 from the germline V gene are MNHEY and SMNVEV (reference sequence). The V and J ends lost 1 base and 6 bases respectively, with 11 bases between them. The CDR3 is 14 residues long. CDR3 nucleotide sequence: TGTGCCAGCAGTTTATGGACTGCACCGGATACGCAGTATTTT. Protein sequence: CASSLWTAPDTQYF.

This rearrangement joins TRBV15 to TRBJ2-1; TRBD1 agrees at 8 bases. With V trimmed by 7 bases and J by 7 bases, 12 bases remained unmatched. CDR3 length equals 15 residues. CDR1 is LNHNV and CDR2 is YYDKDF in the germline V gene (reference sequence). The CDR3 here is CATNTELDRANEQFF. Here the CDR3 DNA reads TGTGCCACCAACACCGAATTGGACAGGGCTAATGAGCAGTTCTTC.

The J gene is TRBJ2-2, the V gene TRBV28; possibly TRBD1 for D (5 bases). This CDR3 contains 13 residues. The germline CDR1 and CDR2 sequences are MDHEN and SYDVKM. Trimming left V 11 bases short and J 5 bases short, with 15 bases between. In DNA, the CDR3 is TGTGCCGCGCTACGCAAGGGGACCGGGGAGCTGTTTTTT. Translation: CAALRKGTGELFF.

The chain is built from TRBV7-8 and TRBJ2-7, with 7 bases identical to TRBD1. Germline loops: CDR1 SGHVS, CDR2 FQNEAQ. The V segment lost 0 bases and the J segment 5 bases; nucleotides outside the gene matches: 7. This CDR3 has 15 residues. The CDR3 sequence is CASSLATGAIDEQYF. Here the CDR3 DNA reads TGTGCCAGCAGCTTAGCTACAGGGGCGATCGACGAGCAGTACTTC.

V is TRBV19 and J is TRBJ1-5; 8 nucleotides line up with TRBD1. The V segment lost 5 bases and the J segment 5 bases; nucleotides outside the gene matches: 8. Looked up from germline, CDR1 is LNHDA and CDR2 is SQIVND (reference sequence). The CDR3 is made up of 15 amino acids. The CDR3 DNA follows: TGTGCCAGTAGTGTACAGGGGGTCGGGGATCAGCCCCAGCATTTT. It yields the protein CASSVQGVGDQPQHF. Combining the CDR3 with reference TRBV19 and TRBJ1-5 gives the whole variable domain DGGITQSPKYLFRKEGQNVTLSCEQNLNHDAMYWYRQDPGQGLRLIYYSQIVNDFQKGDIAEGYSVSREKKESFPLTVTSAQKNPTAFYLCASSVQGVGDQPQHFGDGTRLSIL.

The chain has TRBV6-5 and TRBJ2-1, with 8 bases lining up with TRBD1. CDR3 length: 15 residues. Germline CDR1 reads MNHEY; CDR2 reads SVGAGI. Trimming at V came to 4 bases and at J to 2 bases, leaving 4 bases not matched to a gene. The CDR3, as DNA: TGTGCCAGCAGTTCCTCGGGACAGGCCTACAATGAGCAGTTCTTC. The encoded protein is CASSSSGQAYNEQFF.

The chain recombines TRBV9 with TRBJ1-3; no reliable D call. The length of the CDR3 is 16 residues. The V end lost 0 bases, the J end lost 4 bases, and 14 bases lay between the germline ends. Looked up from germline, CDR1 is SGDLS and CDR2 is YYNGEE. This CDR3 reads CASSVDVGALGNTIYF. In DNA, the CDR3 is TGTGCCAGCAGCGTAGACGTCGGTGCGCTGGGAAACACCATATATTTT.